These 30 T cell receptor beta chains came from one sample sequenced in a study of cytotoxic CD8 clonotypes in ibrutinib-treated CLL. The protocol was immunoSEQ multiplex PCR, while the TCRdb copy is restricted to in-frame clones and leaves out a portion. This table has about 130,000 clones, approximately 81% appearing once. The source material was PBMCs, sampled after 24 months of ibrutinib treatment. Receptor source: a human donor with chronic lymphocytic leukemia.

In this sample, this clone turned up once. The chain combines TRBV18 with TRBJ2-7, with TRBD1 identical over 12 bases. Losses at the gene ends were 0 bases for V and 5 bases for J; bases not matched to a gene: 2. The CDR3 runs 15 residues. The V gene's germline CDR1 is KGHSH and CDR2 LQKENI. In DNA form, the CDR3 reads TGTGCCAGCTCACCACCCGGGACAGGGGGCCACGAGCAGTACTTC. Translation gives CASSPPGTGGHEQYF.

The V gene is TRBV25-1, the J gene TRBJ1-4; maybe TRBD1 (6 bases). CDR3 length equals 14 residues. Germline V gives CDR1 MGHDK, CDR2 SYGVNS. V lost 3 bases, J lost 10 bases, and 15 bases lay in between. CDR3 amino acids: CASSDGGVGGKLFF. CDR3 sequence (DNA): TGTGCCAGCAGTGATGGGGGCGTAGGGGGAAAACTGTTTTTT.

The chain is built from TRBV2 and TRBJ2-2; a weak D match, TRBD1 (6 bases). Per the germline V gene, CDR1 is SNHLY and CDR2 is FYNNEI. The V end lost 8 bases, the J end lost 2 bases, and 9 bases lay between the germline ends. CDR3 length: 13 amino acids. The DNA of the CDR3 is TGTGCCAGCGAGGGACATAACACCGGGGAGCTGTTTTTT. Amino acid sequence: CASEGHNTGELFF.

The rearrangement uses TRBV28 and TRBJ1-4, with D possibly matching TRBD1 (5 bases). The V gene lost 6 bases and the J gene lost 6 bases, with 14 bases spanning the gap. Germline V lookup: CDR1 MDHEN, CDR2 SYDVKM. The CDR3 length is 14 residues. The CDR3 region has the DNA TGTGCCAGCAGGCCAGGGCGGCGTGATGAAAAACTGTTTTTT. It encodes CASRPGRRDEKLFF. Combining the CDR3 with reference TRBV28 and TRBJ1-4 gives the whole variable domain DVKVTQSSRYLVKRTGEKVFLECVQDMDHENMFWYRQDPGLGLRLIYFSYDVKMKEKGDIPEGYSVSREKKERFSLILESASTNQTSMYLCASRPGRRDEKLFFGSGTQLSVL.

CDR3 in DNA: TGTGCCAGCAGCGTAAGCGGGGGGGATCCCGCTTACAATGAGCAGTTCTTC. Protein product: CASSVSGGDPAYNEQFF. This rearrangement joins TRBV9 to TRBJ2-1; 10 positions agree with TRBD2. This CDR3 contains 17 residues. The ends lost 1 base at V and 4 bases at J; junction bases unmatched: 8. CDR1 and CDR2 (germline): SGDLS, YYNGEE.

This clone was counted once. The chain links TRBV19 to TRBJ1-6; possibly TRBD1 for D (6 bases). V gave up 8 bases and J gave up 6 bases, with 11 bases separating them. The CDR3 length is 13 residues. Germline V gene lookup returns CDR1 LNHDA and CDR2 SQIVND (reference sequence). The DNA for the CDR3 is TGTGCCAGTCAAAGACAGGCTAATTCACCCCTCCACTTT. Translating it yields CASQRQANSPLHF. Drawing the rest from reference TRBV19 and TRBJ1-6, the complete variable domain is DGGITQSPKYLFRKEGQNVTLSCEQNLNHDAMYWYRQDPGQGLRLIYYSQIVNDFQKGDIAEGYSVSREKKESFPLTVTSAQKNPTAFYLCASQRQANSPLHFGNGTRLTVT.

Sample share makes this clone medium-sized (0.01 to 0.1%). Written as DNA, the CDR3 is TGTGCCAGCAGCTTAGGCGCGGGGGGCGCGGATGGCTACACCTTC. Protein: CASSLGAGGADGYTF. This chain joins TRBV7-9 and TRBJ1-2, with D perhaps TRBD1 (6 bases). Between the trimmed V and J ends, which lost 1 base and 6 bases, there was a span of 15 bases. Germline CDR1 SEHNR, CDR2 FQNEAQ (reference sequence). This CDR3 region has 15 residues.

This chain joins TRBV5-1 and TRBJ1-2; D is unresolved. CDR1 is SGHRS, CDR2 YFSETQ, per germline. V gave up 0 bases and J gave up 3 bases, with 6 bases separating them. This CDR3 is 13 amino acids long. CDR3 DNA: TGCGCCAGCAGCTTGGTGGCGGACTATGGCTACACCTTC. Translating gives CASSLVADYGYTF.

This sequence joins TRBV30 and TRBJ2-7; 8 positions agree with TRBD1. The CDR3 spans 13 residues. The ends lost 6 bases at V and 2 bases at J; junction bases unmatched: 6. Per germline, CDR1 GTSNPN and CDR2 SVGIG (reference sequence). CDR3 amino acids: CACPGQATYEQYF. DNA for the CDR3: TGTGCCTGTCCGGGACAGGCGACCTACGAGCAGTACTTC.

The chain couples TRBV5-4 to TRBJ1-2; possibly TRBD1 for D (5 bases). Germline loops: CDR1 SGHNT, CDR2 YYREEE (reference sequence). The CDR3 is 15 residues long. Trimming took off 4 bases at V and 3 bases at J, with 16 bases between the two ends. The CDR3 DNA follows: TGTGCCAGCAGCCCCACCGGGACGTTAGACTATGGCTACACCTTC. Translating gives CASSPTGTLDYGYTF.

This chain joins TRBV19 and TRBJ2-3; the match to TRBD1 covers 11 bases. V was clipped by 9 bases and J by 4 bases; unmatched bases: 3. The germline gives CDR1 LNHDA, CDR2 SQIVND (reference sequence). The CDR3 covers 13 residues. The DNA for the CDR3 is TGTGCCAGCGGACAGGGGGCCGCAGATACGCAGTATTTT. Amino acid sequence: CASGQGAADTQYF.

The chain recombines TRBV6-5 with TRBJ2-7, with D possibly being TRBD2 (5 bases). Germline assignment: CDR1 MNHEY and CDR2 SVGAGI. The germline V and J ends were trimmed by 6 bases and 0 bases, with 15 bases remaining between them. This CDR3 comprises 15 residues. The CDR3 DNA sequence: TGTGCCAGCAGCCGCCCCGGGATTTACTCCTACGAGCAGTACTTC. It yields the protein CASSRPGIYSYEQYF.

J is TRBJ2-1 and V is TRBV5-1; 10 nucleotides line up with TRBD2. With V trimmed by 3 bases and J by 5 bases, 2 bases remained unmatched. Germline CDR1 SGHRS, CDR2 YFSETQ. This CDR3 has 14 residues. The CDR3 protein is CASSYSGGDNEQFF. CDR3 in DNA: TGCGCCAGCAGCTACAGCGGGGGGGACAATGAGCAGTTCTTC. Full variable domain (remainder filled in from reference TRBV5-1 and TRBJ2-1): KAGVTQTPRYLIKTRGQQVTLSCSPISGHRSVSWYQQTPGQGLQFLFEYFSETQRNKGNFPGRFSGRQFSNSRSEMNVSTLELGDSALYLCASSYSGGDNEQFFGPGTRLTVL.

This clone was seen only once. The gene calls are TRBV30 and TRBJ1-5, with D tentatively TRBD1 (5 bases). CDR3 length: 14 amino acids. V was trimmed by 1 base and J by 8 bases, leaving 15 bases between them. Germline loops: CDR1 GTSNPN, CDR2 SVGIG (reference sequence). The CDR3 loop is CAWSETAGDEPQHF. The CDR3 nucleotides read TGTGCCTGGAGTGAAACGGCCGGGGACGAGCCCCAGCATTTT.

The chain joins TRBV4-3 to TRBJ2-7; D is tentatively TRBD1 or TRBD2 (5 bases each). This CDR3 is 13 amino acids long. Trimming shortened V by 4 bases and J by 6 bases, and 13 bases separated the two germline ends. The germline V gene has CDR1 LGHNA and CDR2 YSLEER. The CDR3 coding sequence is TGCGCCAGCAGCCTTCGTGGGGGTGGCGAGCAGTACTTC. Translation gives CASSLRGGGEQYF.

V is TRBV7-6 and J is TRBJ2-1; 10 bases match TRBD1. Germline V gives CDR1 SGHVS, CDR2 FNYEAQ. Losses at the gene ends were 4 bases for V and 4 bases for J; bases not matched to a gene: 7. The CDR3 totals 16 residues. The CDR3 nucleotides read TGTGCCAGCAGCTCAGACAGGGGGCTCATTTACAATGAGCAGTTCTTC. Translating gives CASSSDRGLIYNEQFF.

The count of this clone is one. This CDR3 reads CASSQSQLTPTQPQHF. Here the CDR3 DNA reads TGTGCCAGCAGCCAATCGCAACTTACCCCTACACAGCCCCAGCATTTT. This rearrangement joins TRBV16 to TRBJ1-5; D is undetermined. V was clipped by 0 bases and J by 7 bases, with 16 bases between them. This CDR3 is built from 16 residues. Germline V gives CDR1 KGHSY, CDR2 FQNENV.

This clone appeared a few times. The CDR3 nucleotides are TGTGCCAGTAGTATAGGAGGACAGGGGAACACTGAAGCTTTCTTT. Encoded protein: CASSIGGQGNTEAFF. J is TRBJ1-1 and V is TRBV19, with TRBD1 identical over 8 bases. The germline V gene has CDR1 LNHDA and CDR2 SQIVND (reference sequence). The CDR3 has 15 amino acids. Trimming took 1 base from V and 1 from J; bases not matched to a gene: 2.

This chain's CDR3 is CASSDYGSTEAFF. The CDR3 nucleotides are TGTGCCAGCAGTGACTACGGGAGCACTGAAGCTTTCTTT. The chain is built from TRBV6-4 and TRBJ1-1; D unclear. This CDR3 is built from 13 residues. The V gene's germline CDR1 is MRHNA and CDR2 SNTAGT. V lost 1 base and J lost 4, with 7 bases in between.

This clone was observed once. The chain is built from TRBV2 and TRBJ1-5; 7 bases are a match to TRBD1. The germline CDR1 and CDR2 sequences are SNHLY and FYNNEI. CDR3 length: 15 residues. V was clipped by 5 bases and J by 9 bases; unmatched bases: 13. CDR3 amino acids: CASSISRDAGGPQHF. The CDR3 coding sequence is TGTGCCAGCAGTATCAGCCGGGACGCAGGGGGGCCCCAGCATTTT.

The J gene is TRBJ1-2, the V gene TRBV6-1, with D unresolved. The CDR3 is 13 residues long. The V gene's germline CDR1 is MNHNS and CDR2 SASEGT. Trimming removed 11 bases at V and 3 bases at J, with 16 bases between. CDR3 nucleotide sequence: TGTGCCGAGGACGACACGGGAGACTATGGCTACACCTTC. Protein: CAEDDTGDYGYTF.

CDR3 protein: CASSRQAIYNSPLHF. The CDR3 DNA sequence: TGTGCCAGCAGCCGGCAGGCGATATATAATTCACCCCTCCACTTT. V is TRBV14 and J is TRBJ1-6; D is undetermined. V shed 4 bases and J shed 4 bases, with 11 bases lying between them. The CDR3 is made up of 15 amino acids. Per germline, CDR1 SGHDN and CDR2 FVKESK.

This chain uses TRBV7-8 with TRBJ1-2, with TRBD1 as a possible D gene (6 bases). The CDR3 totals 18 residues. Trimming removed 1 base at V and 0 bases at J, with 18 bases between. Germline CDR1 SGHVS, CDR2 FQNEAQ. CDR3 in amino acids: CASSLGARTAGPNYGYTF. The CDR3 DNA reads as TGTGCCAGCAGCTTAGGAGCCAGGACAGCTGGACCTAACTATGGCTACACCTTC.

The V and J genes are TRBV7-8 and TRBJ2-5; D assignment may be TRBD1 or TRBD2 (5 bases each). The ends were cut back, 2 bases at V and 5 bases at J, with 30 bases in the middle. Germline CDR1 SGHVS, CDR2 FQNEAQ. The CDR3 extends over 20 amino acids. The CDR3 here is CASSLKGRRTALRDGETQYF. CDR3 DNA: TGTGCCAGCAGCTTAAAAGGAAGACGAACTGCTCTAAGGGACGGCGAGACCCAGTACTTC.

The table lists this clone with a count of one. This sequence joins TRBV6-4 and TRBJ2-1; D unresolved. This CDR3 comprises 13 residues. Germline V gives CDR1 MRHNA, CDR2 SNTAGT. The V end was cut by 2 bases, the J end by 7 bases, with 9 bases between. CDR3 sequence (DNA): TGTGCCAGCAGTGACCTCCTGGGGAATGAGCAGTTCTTC. Translating gives CASSDLLGNEQFF.

The rearrangement uses TRBV7-9 and TRBJ1-2; TRBD1 aligns across 9 bases. Germline lookup yields CDR1 SEHNR and CDR2 FQNEAQ (reference sequence). With 5 bases clipped from V and 3 bases from J, the junction kept 13 bases outside the gene matches. CDR3 length equals 17 residues. This CDR3 is CASSLLPTGGGDYGYTF. Written as DNA, the CDR3 is TGTGCCAGCAGCCTATTGCCGACAGGGGGAGGGGACTATGGCTACACCTTC.

Here the CDR3 reads CASSLIGAGELFF. The DNA of the CDR3 is TGTGCCAGCAGCTTAATTGGCGCCGGGGAGCTGTTTTTT. The chain links TRBV7-2 to TRBJ2-2, with unresolved D. In germline, CDR1 is SGHTA, CDR2 FQGNSA. The CDR3 spans 13 residues. Between the trimmed V and J ends, which lost 2 bases and 6 bases, there was a span of 7 bases.

The rearrangement links TRBV30 to TRBJ2-1; 8 nucleotides match TRBD1. Germline V lookup: CDR1 GTSNPN, CDR2 SVGIG (reference sequence). J was trimmed by 5 bases and V by 0 bases; bases with no gene match: 6. This CDR3 contains 15 residues. CDR3 loop: CAWSVAGGLNNEQFF. CDR3 bases: TGTGCCTGGAGTGTCGCAGGGGGCCTAAACAATGAGCAGTTCTTC. The entire variable domain, with the rest obtained from reference TRBV30 and TRBJ2-1, is as follows: SQTIHQWPATLVQPVGSPLSLECTVEGTSNPNLYWYRQAAGRGLQLLFYSVGIGQISSEVPQNLSASRPQDRQFILSSKKLLLSDSGFYLCAWSVAGGLNNEQFFGPGTRLTVL.

The rearrangement joins TRBV30 to TRBJ2-7; 9 nucleotides align to TRBD1. V dropped 2 bases and J dropped 3; count of bases not matched to a gene: 8. The CDR3 spans 15 residues. The germline gives CDR1 GTSNPN, CDR2 SVGIG (reference sequence). The CDR3 DNA sequence: TGTGCCTGGAGTTCGATCCGGGACAGGGTCTACGAGCAGTACTTC. It codes for CAWSSIRDRVYEQYF.

This clone appeared once. The gene calls are TRBV5-8 and TRBJ2-1; D unresolved. Germline V gives CDR1 SGHTS, CDR2 YDEGEE. The V and J ends lost 5 bases and 1 base respectively, with 1 base between them. The CDR3 is 11 amino acids. The DNA of the CDR3 is TGTGCCAGCAGGTCCTACAATGAGCAGTTCTTC. This codes for CASRSYNEQFF.